This TCR beta chain was identified in a study of blood T cell repertoires in COVID-19. Germline-derived CDR1 and CDR2 are MNHEY and SVGAGI. Trimming removed 6 bases from V and 4 bases from J, with 15 bases in between. The CDR3 has 14 amino acids. This clone was detected only a few times. TCRdb's copy holds only in-frame clones and misses some; the assay was immunoSEQ multiplex PCR. The table lists 100,000 or so clones, about 81% of them singletons, with roughly an eighth in the top ten. The specimen sequenced was peripheral blood. V and J are TRBV6-5 and TRBJ1-2; possible D gene TRBD1, 5 bases. The TCR sequence derives from a human donor in a cohort sampled during active COVID-19. CDR3 DNA: TGTGCCAGCAGCCCCGGGGGGGTCTTCTATGGCTACACCTTC. Its translation: CASSPGGVFYGYTF.